This TCR beta chain appears in the sequencing data of a study of cytomegalovirus exposure and HLA in healthy donors. Study-level results: An observed cluster of highly shared sequence variants was recorded as a likely sequencing artifact.

Both 60 Vbeta primers and 13 Jbeta primers went into the PCR. Sequencing used immunoSEQ multiplex PCR; TCRdb keeps in-frame clones, though not all of them. This sample yields about 130,000 clones, of which around 80% are seen a single time; approximately 1.4% belongs to the top ten. The germline gives CDR1 LNHDA, CDR2 SQIVND (reference sequence). Germline trimming cut 8 bases from V and 6 bases from J; bases unmatched to any gene: 6. CDR3 length: 13 residues. Points on this clone: The target antigen is unknown.

The gene calls are TRBV19 and TRBJ1-4; 7 bases align to TRBD1. This sequence originates from a female donor in good health and CMV-seronegative. The sequenced sample was PBMCs. This chain's CDR3 is CASRQGWDEKLFF. CDR3 sequence (DNA): TGTGCCAGTCGACAGGGTTGGGATGAAAAACTGTTTTTT.